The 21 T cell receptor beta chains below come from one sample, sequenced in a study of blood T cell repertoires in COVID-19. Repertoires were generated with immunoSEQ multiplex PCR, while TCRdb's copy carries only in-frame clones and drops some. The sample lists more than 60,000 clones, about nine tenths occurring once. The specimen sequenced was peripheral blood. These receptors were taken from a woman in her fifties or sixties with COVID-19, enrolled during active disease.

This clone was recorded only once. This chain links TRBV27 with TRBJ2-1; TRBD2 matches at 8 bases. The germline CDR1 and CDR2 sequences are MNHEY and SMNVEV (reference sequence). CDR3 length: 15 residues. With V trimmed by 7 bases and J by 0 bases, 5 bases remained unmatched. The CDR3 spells CASTWGTSSYNEQFF. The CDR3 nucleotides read TGTGCCAGCACTTGGGGGACTAGCTCCTACAATGAGCAGTTCTTC.

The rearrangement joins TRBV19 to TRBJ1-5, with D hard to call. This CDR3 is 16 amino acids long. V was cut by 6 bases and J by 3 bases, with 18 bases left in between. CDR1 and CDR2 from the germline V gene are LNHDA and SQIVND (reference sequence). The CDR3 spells CASSPTGIGLNQPQHF. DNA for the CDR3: TGTGCCAGTAGCCCAACGGGGATTGGCCTCAATCAGCCCCAGCATTTT.

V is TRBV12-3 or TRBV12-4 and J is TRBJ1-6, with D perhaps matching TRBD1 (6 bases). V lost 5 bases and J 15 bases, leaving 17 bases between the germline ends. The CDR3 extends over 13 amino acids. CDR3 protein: CASSPDFTGLLHF. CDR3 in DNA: TGTGCCAGCAGTCCAGACTTCACAGGGCTCCTCCACTTT.

For the CDR3, the DNA is TGTGCCAGCAGTTTCGAAAGCGGGAGGGCCCCCTACGAGCAGTACTTC. Translating gives CASSFESGRAPYEQYF. This chain connects TRBV27 to TRBJ2-7; TRBD2 matches at 10 bases. Germline V lookup: CDR1 MNHEY, CDR2 SMNVEV (reference sequence). This CDR3 contains 16 residues. V shed 3 bases and J 2 bases; nucleotides not matched to a gene: 7.

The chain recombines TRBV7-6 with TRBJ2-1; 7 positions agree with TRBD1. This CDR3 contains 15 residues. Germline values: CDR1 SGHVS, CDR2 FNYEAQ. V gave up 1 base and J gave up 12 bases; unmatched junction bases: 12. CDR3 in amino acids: CASSLDPGQLVAQFF. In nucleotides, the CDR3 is TGTGCCAGCAGCTTAGATCCGGGACAGCTAGTTGCGCAGTTCTTC.

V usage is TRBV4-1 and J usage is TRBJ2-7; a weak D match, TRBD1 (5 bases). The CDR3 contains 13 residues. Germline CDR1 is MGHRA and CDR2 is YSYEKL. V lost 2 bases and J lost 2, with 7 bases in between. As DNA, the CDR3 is TGCGCCAGCAGCCAACCGGACACCTACGAGCAGTACTTC. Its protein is CASSQPDTYEQYF.

The CDR3 nucleotides read TGCGCCAGCAGCTTGGGGGGCCTAGCGGCCTACAATGAGCAGTTCTTC. Protein sequence: CASSLGGLAAYNEQFF. V gene TRBV5-1 combines with J gene TRBJ2-1; 7 bases align to TRBD2. The CDR3 extends over 16 amino acids. With V trimmed by 0 bases and J by 2 bases, 5 bases remained unmatched. The germline gives CDR1 SGHRS, CDR2 YFSETQ.

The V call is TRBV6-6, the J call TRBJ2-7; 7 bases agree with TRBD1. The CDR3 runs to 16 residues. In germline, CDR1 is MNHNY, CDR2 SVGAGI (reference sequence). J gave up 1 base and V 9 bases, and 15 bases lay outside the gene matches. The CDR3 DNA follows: TGTGCCAGTCGCCCCACCTCCTTACAGGGGTCCTACGAGCAGTACTTC. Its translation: CASRPTSLQGSYEQYF.

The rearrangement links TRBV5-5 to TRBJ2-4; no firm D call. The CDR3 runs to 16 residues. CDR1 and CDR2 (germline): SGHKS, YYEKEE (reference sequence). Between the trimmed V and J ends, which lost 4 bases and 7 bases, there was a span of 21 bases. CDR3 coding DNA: TGTGCCAGCAGCCCGAGACGAGGTACGGCAGAGAACATTCAGTACTTC. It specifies CASSPRRGTAENIQYF.

CDR3 sequence: CATSSTSGRVVIPYNEQFF. The CDR3 region has the DNA TGTGCCACCAGCAGTACTAGCGGAAGGGTGGTAATCCCGTACAATGAGCAGTTCTTC. This chain joins TRBV15 and TRBJ2-1; 8 positions match TRBD2. Germline CDR1 is LNHNV and CDR2 is YYDKDF (reference sequence). Trimming took 3 bases from V and 4 from J; bases not matched to a gene: 17. This CDR3 contains 19 residues.

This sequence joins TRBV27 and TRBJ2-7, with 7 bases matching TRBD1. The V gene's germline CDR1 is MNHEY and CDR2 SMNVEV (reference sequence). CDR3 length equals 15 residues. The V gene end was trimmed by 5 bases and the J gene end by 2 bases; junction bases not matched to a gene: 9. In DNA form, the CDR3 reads TGTGCCAGCAGTCTCAGACAGGGCCTTCCCTACGAGCAGTACTTC. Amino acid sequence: CASSLRQGLPYEQYF.

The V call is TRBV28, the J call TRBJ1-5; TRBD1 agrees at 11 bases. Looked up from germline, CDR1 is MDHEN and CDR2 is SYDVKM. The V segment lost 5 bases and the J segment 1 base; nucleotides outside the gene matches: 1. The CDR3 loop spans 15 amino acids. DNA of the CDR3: TGTGCCAGCAGTGGGACAGGGGGGAGCAATCAGCCCCAGCATTTT. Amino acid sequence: CASSGTGGSNQPQHF.

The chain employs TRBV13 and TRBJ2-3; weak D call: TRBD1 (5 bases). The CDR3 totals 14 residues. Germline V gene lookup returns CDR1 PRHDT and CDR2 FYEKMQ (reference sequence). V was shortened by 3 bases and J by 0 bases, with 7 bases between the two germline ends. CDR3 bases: TGTGCCAGCAGCTTGGCAGGGAGCACAGATACGCAGTATTTT. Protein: CASSLAGSTDTQYF.

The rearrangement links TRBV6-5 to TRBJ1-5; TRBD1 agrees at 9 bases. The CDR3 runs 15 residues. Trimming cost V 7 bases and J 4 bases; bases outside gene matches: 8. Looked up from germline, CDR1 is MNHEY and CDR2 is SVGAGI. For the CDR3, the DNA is TGTGCCAGCAAAGGACAGGGGAGAACTAATCAGCCCCAGCATTTT. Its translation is CASKGQGRTNQPQHF.

The DNA for the CDR3 is TGTGCCAGCAGTTATGAACAGAGCTCCTACGAGCAGTACTTC. Translated, it gives CASSYEQSSYEQYF. J is TRBJ2-7 and V is TRBV6-2 or TRBV6-3; D remains unclear. This CDR3 spans 14 amino acids. Germline V gives CDR1 MNHEY, CDR2 SVGEGT. V lost 3 bases, J lost 0 bases, and 9 bases lay in between.

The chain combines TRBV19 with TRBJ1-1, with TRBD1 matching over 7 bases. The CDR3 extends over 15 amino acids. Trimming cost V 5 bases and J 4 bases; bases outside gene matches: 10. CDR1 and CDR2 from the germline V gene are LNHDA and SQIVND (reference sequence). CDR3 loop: CASSALNRGRTEAFF. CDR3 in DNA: TGTGCCAGTAGTGCATTAAACAGGGGTCGCACTGAAGCTTTCTTT.

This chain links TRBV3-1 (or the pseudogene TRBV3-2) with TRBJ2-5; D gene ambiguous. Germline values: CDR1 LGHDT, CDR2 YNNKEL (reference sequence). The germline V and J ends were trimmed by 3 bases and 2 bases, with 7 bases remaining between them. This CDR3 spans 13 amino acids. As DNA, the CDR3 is TGTGCCAGCAGCCAGTGGCAGCAAGAGACCCAGTACTTC. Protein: CASSQWQQETQYF.

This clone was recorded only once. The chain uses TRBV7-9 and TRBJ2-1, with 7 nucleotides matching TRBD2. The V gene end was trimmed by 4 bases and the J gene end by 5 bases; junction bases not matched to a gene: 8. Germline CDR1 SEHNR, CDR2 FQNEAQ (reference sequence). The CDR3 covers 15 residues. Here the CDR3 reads CASSSTGTIDNEQFF. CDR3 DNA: TGTGCCAGCAGCTCAACGGGGACTATTGACAATGAGCAGTTCTTC.

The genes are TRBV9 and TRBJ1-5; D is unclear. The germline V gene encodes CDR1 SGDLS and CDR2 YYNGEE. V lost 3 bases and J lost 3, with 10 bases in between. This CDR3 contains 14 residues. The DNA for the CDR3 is TGTGCCAGCAGCGAGAGCGGCACCAATCAGCCCCAGCATTTT. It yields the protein CASSESGTNQPQHF.

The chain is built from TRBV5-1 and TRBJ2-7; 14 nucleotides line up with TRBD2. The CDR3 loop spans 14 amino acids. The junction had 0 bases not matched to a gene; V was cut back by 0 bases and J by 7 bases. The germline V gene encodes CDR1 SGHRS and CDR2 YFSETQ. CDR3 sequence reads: CASSLGLAGGEQYF. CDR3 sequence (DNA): TGCGCCAGCAGCTTGGGACTAGCGGGAGGGGAGCAGTACTTC.

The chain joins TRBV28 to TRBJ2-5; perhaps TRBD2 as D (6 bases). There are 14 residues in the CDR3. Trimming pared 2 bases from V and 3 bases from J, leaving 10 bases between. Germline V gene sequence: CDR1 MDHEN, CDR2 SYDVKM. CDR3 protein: CASSLGTPEETQYF. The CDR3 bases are TGTGCCAGCAGTTTAGGGACTCCAGAAGAGACCCAGTACTTC.